Below, 21 T cell receptor beta chains from the same sample are listed, as sequenced in a study of shared clonotypes between healthy human individuals. The assay was immunoSEQ multiplex PCR, and TCRdb's table has in-frame clones only and misses some. Here the sample spans 400,000 to 600,000 clones, about 96% being singletons. The sequencing sample was made of naive CD4+ T cells sorted from blood. Documented subset: CD45RA+ positively selected. The source of these receptors is a woman aged 30 to 39 in good health.

The chain combines TRBV5-1 with TRBJ1-4; D call uncertain. V dropped 3 bases and J dropped 0 bases, with 9 bases sitting between them. The CDR3 extends over 15 amino acids. In germline, CDR1 is SGHRS, CDR2 YFSETQ. As DNA, the CDR3 is TGCGCCAGCAGCTACGCAGGATCAACTAATGAAAAACTGTTTTTT. It translates to CASSYAGSTNEKLFF.

The chain is built from TRBV7-8 and TRBJ2-3; D call uncertain. Germline loops: CDR1 SGHVS, CDR2 FQNEAQ. The CDR3 consists of 13 residues. The ends were cut back, 0 bases at V and 2 bases at J, with 3 bases in the middle. The CDR3 DNA follows: TGTGCCAGCAGCTTAGCCCTCACAGATACGCAGTATTTT. Translation gives CASSLALTDTQYF.

The rearrangement links TRBV4-2 to TRBJ2-7; D is ambiguous. The CDR3 totals 14 residues. The V end was cut by 0 bases, the J end by 4 bases, with 10 bases between. Germline values: CDR1 LGHNA, CDR2 YNFKEQ. The DNA for the CDR3 is TGTGCCAGCAGCCAAGATTCGCTGCCTTACGAGCAGTACTTC. Protein: CASSQDSLPYEQYF.

The chain joins TRBV27 to TRBJ2-7, with D unclear. This CDR3 has 14 amino acids. V gave up 5 bases and J gave up 5 bases, with 16 bases separating them. Germline V lookup: CDR1 MNHEY, CDR2 SMNVEV (reference sequence). The CDR3 loop is CASSPGFGFNEQYF. Here the CDR3 DNA reads TGTGCCAGCAGTCCAGGTTTTGGCTTCAACGAGCAGTACTTC.

This rearrangement joins TRBV19 to TRBJ1-5; D perhaps matches TRBD1 (5 bases). The CDR3 is 16 amino acids. V was pared by 4 bases and J by 0 bases, with 13 bases between. CDR1 LNHDA and CDR2 SQIVND come from the germline V gene (reference sequence). The CDR3 DNA sequence: TGTGCCAGTAGTACGCAGGGAGTCTTTAGCAATCAGCCCCAGCATTTT. Its protein is CASSTQGVFSNQPQHF. The full variable domain, rest sourced from reference TRBV19 and TRBJ1-5, is DGGITQSPKYLFRKEGQNVTLSCEQNLNHDAMYWYRQDPGQGLRLIYYSQIVNDFQKGDIAEGYSVSREKKESFPLTVTSAQKNPTAFYLCASSTQGVFSNQPQHFGDGTRLSIL.

The V call is TRBV7-8, the J call TRBJ2-1, with D unclear. Trimming pared 3 bases from V and 6 bases from J, leaving 27 bases between. This CDR3 spans 19 amino acids. CDR1 is SGHVS and CDR2 is FQNEAQ in the germline V gene. The chain's CDR3 is CASSFGLVRVGKNLNEQFF. The CDR3 DNA is TGTGCCAGCAGCTTTGGTTTGGTAAGAGTCGGAAAGAATCTCAATGAGCAGTTCTTC.

V usage is TRBV5-5 and J usage is TRBJ1-2; 10 nucleotides align to TRBD1. Germline V gene data show CDR1 as SGHKS and CDR2 as YYEKEE (reference sequence). This CDR3 has 14 residues. V shed 4 bases and J 2 bases; nucleotides not matched to a gene: 2. The CDR3 loop is CASSPGQGNYGYTF. The CDR3 DNA reads as TGTGCCAGCAGCCCGGGACAGGGGAACTATGGCTACACCTTC. Looking up the rest from reference TRBV5-5 and TRBJ1-2 gives the full variable domain: DAGVTQSPTHLIKTRGQQVTLRCSPISGHKSVSWYQQVLGQGPQFIFQYYEKEERGRGNFPDRFSARQFPNYSSELNVNALLLGDSALYLCASSPGQGNYGYTFGSGTRLTVV.

The V and J genes are TRBV7-2 and TRBJ2-1, with 8 bases that match TRBD2. This CDR3 contains 15 residues. Trimming took 3 bases from V and 8 from J; bases not matched to a gene: 9. CDR1 is SGHTA, CDR2 FQGNSA, per germline. In DNA form, the CDR3 reads TGTGCCAGCAGCTTTACGAGCGGGAGTGCCTATGAGCAGTTCTTC. Translation: CASSFTSGSAYEQFF.

V is TRBV6-6 and J is TRBJ2-5, with 7 bases identical to TRBD1. The V segment lost 6 bases and the J segment 2 bases; nucleotides outside the gene matches: 0. CDR1 and CDR2 (germline): MNHNY, SVGAGI (reference sequence). This CDR3 is built from 12 residues. CDR3 loop: CASRQGQETQYF. The CDR3 nucleotides read TGTGCCAGCAGACAGGGGCAAGAGACCCAGTACTTC.

The V call is TRBV21-1, the J call TRBJ2-1; the D call TRBD1 from the table was never checked on the DNA. TRBV21-1 is classified as a pseudogene. This CDR3 spans 17 amino acids. The CDR3 region is CASSALTTGTGDNEQFF. In nucleotides, the CDR3 is TGTGCCAGCAGCGCGCTGACCACCGGGACAGGGGACAATGAGCAGTTCTTC.

This clone was seen just once. V gene TRBV6-5 combines with J gene TRBJ2-5, with a possible D match to TRBD1 (5 bases). V was clipped by 2 bases and J by 5 bases, with 12 bases between them. Germline V gene data show CDR1 as MNHEY and CDR2 as SVGAGI. This CDR3 comprises 14 residues. CDR3 DNA sequence: TGTGCCAGCAGTTACAATAGGGGCCGGGAGACCCAGTACTTC. Its translation is CASSYNRGRETQYF.

Points on this clone: Other nucleotide sequences in the sample specify the same CDR3. The rearrangement uses TRBV5-1 and TRBJ2-5; D not certain. The CDR3 spans 14 residues. Trimming left V 0 bases short and J 1 base short, with 7 bases between. Germline-derived CDR1 and CDR2 are SGHRS and YFSETQ. Here the CDR3 reads CASSLVAAQETQYF. The CDR3 DNA reads TGCGCCAGCAGCTTGGTGGCAGCCCAAGAGACCCAGTACTTC.

This rearrangement joins TRBV2 to TRBJ1-1; TRBD1 agrees at 9 bases. The germline V gene has CDR1 SNHLY and CDR2 FYNNEI. There are 17 residues in the CDR3. V shed 5 bases and J 4 bases; nucleotides not matched to a gene: 14. Here the CDR3 DNA reads TGTGCCAGCAGTAAGCGAGCCCCTGGGACAGGGAGCACTGAAGCTTTCTTT. Its protein is CASSKRAPGTGSTEAFF.

The chain couples TRBV28 to TRBJ2-5; D not certain. Germline V gene data show CDR1 as MDHEN and CDR2 as SYDVKM. This CDR3 has 14 amino acids. V was trimmed by 3 bases and J by 4 bases, leaving 12 bases between them. CDR3 coding DNA: TGTGCCAGCAGTTTGGTCCAGCGAGGAGAGACCCAGTACTTC. The encoded protein is CASSLVQRGETQYF.

CDR3 amino acids: CASSIPGSGANEKLFF. CDR3 nucleotide sequence: TGTGCCAGTAGTATACCGGGATCGGGGGCTAATGAAAAACTGTTTTTT. The V and J genes are TRBV19 and TRBJ1-4, with a weak D call TRBD1 (5 bases). The CDR3 runs to 16 residues. Trimming took off 2 bases at V and 3 bases at J, with 13 bases between the two ends. From germline, CDR1 is LNHDA and CDR2 SQIVND (reference sequence).

This chain links TRBV27 with TRBJ2-3; D is possibly TRBD2 (5 bases). V lost 0 bases and J lost 5, with 12 bases in between. Germline CDR1 reads MNHEY; CDR2 reads SMNVEV (reference sequence). CDR3 length: 15 amino acids. CDR3 sequence reads: CASSLSRRDIDTQYF. The CDR3 coding sequence is TGTGCCAGCAGTTTATCGCGACGGGATATAGATACGCAGTATTTT.

This sequence joins TRBV19 and TRBJ1-1, with TRBD1 identical over 7 bases. This CDR3 is built from 14 residues. The germline V gene has CDR1 LNHDA and CDR2 SQIVND (reference sequence). With V trimmed by 6 bases and J by 2 bases, 6 bases remained unmatched. CDR3 bases: TGTGCCAGTAGAAAGACAGGGCCAAACACTGAAGCTTTCTTT. Translation gives CASRKTGPNTEAFF.

The chain employs TRBV7-2 and TRBJ1-5, with D hard to call. Germline V gene data show CDR1 as SGHTA and CDR2 as FQGNSA. The CDR3 length is 12 residues. V gave up 5 bases and J gave up 7 bases, with 9 bases separating them. The CDR3 here is CASSPPAQPQHF. The CDR3 bases are TGTGCCAGCAGCCCCCCCGCCCAGCCCCAGCATTTT.

The V and J genes are TRBV5-1 and TRBJ1-4, with 7 bases identical to TRBD1. The J segment lost 7 bases and the V segment lost 0 bases, leaving 6 bases of the junction unmatched. CDR1 is SGHRS, CDR2 YFSETQ, per germline. This CDR3 region has 15 residues. The CDR3 here is CASSLVGTETEKLFF. The CDR3 bases are TGCGCCAGCAGCTTGGTTGGGACAGAGACTGAAAAACTGTTTTTT.

The chain joins TRBV4-1 to TRBJ1-2; D remains unclear. Germline lookup yields CDR1 MGHRA and CDR2 YSYEKL. V lost 1 base, J lost 2 bases, and 11 bases lay in between. CDR3 length equals 15 residues. The chain's CDR3 is CASSQGEPGNYGYTF. CDR3 bases: TGCGCCAGCAGCCAAGGGGAGCCAGGAAACTATGGCTACACCTTC.

In regard to this clone: Additional DNA sequences in this sample encode the identical CDR3. The gene calls are TRBV5-1 and TRBJ2-5, with D hard to call. The germline V and J ends were trimmed by 0 bases and 5 bases, with 5 bases remaining between them. The V gene's germline CDR1 is SGHRS and CDR2 YFSETQ. The CDR3 is 12 amino acids. DNA for the CDR3: TGCGCCAGCAGCTTGGATAGGGAGACCCAGTACTTC. This encodes CASSLDRETQYF.